This paragraph covers one TCR beta chain sequence. Sequencing was performed with immunoSEQ multiplex PCR; in TCRdb, only in-frame clones are kept and a portion is missing. Altogether approximately 58,000 clones are present, around 91% being singletons, with the ten largest covering roughly 2.8%. With 6 bases clipped from V and 3 bases from J, the junction kept 8 bases outside the gene matches. The CDR3 is made up of 14 amino acids. Germline CDR1 is SGHAT and CDR2 is FQNNGV. The sample belongs to a study of graft-versus-host responses after intestinal transplantation. Study context: Induction using anti-thymocyte globulin, followed by tacrolimus and steroids for 2 to 4 years, was given to all recipients.

The sample in question was PBMCs, obtained about 4 months after intestinal transplantation. The source is a human patient who received an intestinal transplant, so some T cells may come from the graft donor. J is TRBJ2-7 and V is TRBV11-2; 7 nucleotides line up with TRBD2. The CDR3 loop is CASRPPPSGYEQYF. The CDR3 nucleotides are TGTGCCAGCAGACCTCCGCCTAGCGGCTACGAGCAGTACTTC. Looking up the rest from reference TRBV11-2 and TRBJ2-7 gives the full variable domain: EAGVAQSPRYKIIEKRQSVAFWCNPISGHATLYWYQQILGQGPKLLIQFQNNGVVDDSQLPKDRFSAERLKGVDSTLKIQPAKLEDSAVYLCASRPPPSGYEQYFGPGTRLTVT.